This T cell receptor beta chain was recorded in a study of blood T cell repertoires in COVID-19. V was clipped by 0 bases and J by 4 bases, with 7 bases between them. The CDR3 totals 13 residues. CDR1 and CDR2 (germline): SGHRS, YFSETQ. Using immunoSEQ multiplex PCR, the repertoire was profiled, and TCRdb retains in-frame clones only, with some absent. This table holds about 250,000 clones, around four fifths found once. The chain combines TRBV5-1 with TRBJ1-2, with D hard to call. The sequence derives from a woman between 70 and 85 years old with acute or convalescent COVID-19. The sample consisted of peripheral blood. CDR3 sequence (DNA): TGCGCCAGCAGCTTGGCTCTAACCTATGGCTACACCTTC. Translation gives CASSLALTYGYTF.